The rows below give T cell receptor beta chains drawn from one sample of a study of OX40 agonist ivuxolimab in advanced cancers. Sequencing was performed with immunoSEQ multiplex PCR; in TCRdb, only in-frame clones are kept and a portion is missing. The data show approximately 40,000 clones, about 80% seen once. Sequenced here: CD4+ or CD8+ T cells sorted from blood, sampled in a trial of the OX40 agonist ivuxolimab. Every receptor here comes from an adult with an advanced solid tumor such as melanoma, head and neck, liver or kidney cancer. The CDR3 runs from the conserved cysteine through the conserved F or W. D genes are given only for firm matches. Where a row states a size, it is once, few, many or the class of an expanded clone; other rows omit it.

CDR3: CASSLAGSYEQYF
DNA: TGTGCCAGCAGCTTAGCCGGCAGCTACGAGCAGTACTTC
D: -
V: TRBV11-2
size: -
J: TRBJ2-7

CDR3: CASSEGGTGGPIF
DNA: TGTGCCAGCAGTGAAGGTGGGACGGGGGGGCCTATCTTC
D: TRBD2
V: TRBV2
size: -
J: TRBJ2-7

CDR3: CATNKLQGPGYGYTF
DNA: TGTGCCACCAACAAACTACAGGGGCCGGGGTATGGCTACACCTTC
D: TRBD1
V: TRBV5-6
size: -
J: TRBJ1-2

CDR3: CASSPWGLYEQYF
DNA: TGTGCCAGCAGCCCCTGGGGACTCTACGAGCAGTACTTC
D: -
V: TRBV7-2
size: -
J: TRBJ2-7

CDR3: CASSSQGAGSNQPQHF
DNA: TGTGCCAGCAGCAGCCAGGGGGCTGGAAGCAATCAGCCCCAGCATTTT
D: TRBD1
V: TRBV7-2
size: once
J: TRBJ1-5

CDR3: CASSARGEKLFF
DNA: TGTGCCAGCAGTGCCAGGGGTGAAAAACTGTTTTTT
D: -
V: TRBV2
size: -
J: TRBJ1-4

CDR3: CASSGSTDTQYF
DNA: TGTGCCAGCAGCGGTAGCACAGATACGCAGTATTTT
D: -
V: TRBV11-3
size: -
J: TRBJ2-3

CDR3: CASSLQSSGANVLTF
DNA: TGTGCCAGCTCACTACAGAGCTCTGGGGCCAACGTCCTGACTTTC
D: -
V: TRBV18
size: once
J: TRBJ2-6

CDR3: CASRRGWNQPQHF
DNA: TGTGCCAGCAGGAGGGGATGGAATCAGCCCCAGCATTTT
D: -
V: TRBV5-8
size: few
J: TRBJ1-5

CDR3: CASSSNGLAGTDTQYF
DNA: TGCGCCAGCAGCTCCAACGGACTAGCGGGAACAGATACGCAGTATTTT
D: TRBD2
V: TRBV5-1
size: -
J: TRBJ2-3

CDR3: CASSIRTSSYEQYF
DNA: TGTGCCAGTAGTATAAGGACGAGCTCCTACGAGCAGTACTTC
D: -
V: TRBV19
size: -
J: TRBJ2-7

CDR3: CSVLISSGGTYEQYF
DNA: TGCAGCGTCTTGATTTCCAGCGGAGGGACCTACGAGCAGTACTTC
D: -
V: TRBV29-1
size: -
J: TRBJ2-7

CDR3: CAISLQGTVPQYF
DNA: TGTGCCATCAGTTTACAGGGTACGGTGCCGCAGTACTTC
D: -
V: TRBV10-3
size: -
J: TRBJ2-7

CDR3: CASSYPGSEAFF
DNA: TGCGCCAGCAGTTACCCGGGATCTGAAGCTTTCTTT
D: -
V: TRBV10-2
size: -
J: TRBJ1-1

CDR3: CASSPGGAGGHRADYEQYF
DNA: TGTGCCAGCAGTCCCGGGGGGGCGGGCGGCCATAGGGCCGACTACGAGCAGTACTTC
D: TRBD2
V: TRBV28
size: once
J: TRBJ2-7

CDR3: CASSLALASPQYF
DNA: TGTGCCAGCAGCTTAGCGCTCGCCTCTCCGCAGTATTTT
D: -
V: TRBV7-2
size: -
J: TRBJ2-3

CDR3: CASSPRQGISPLHF
DNA: TGTGCCAGCAGCCCCCGACAGGGGATTTCACCCCTCCACTTT
D: TRBD1
V: TRBV7-3
size: -
J: TRBJ1-6

CDR3: CASSSSGSFSNQPQHF
DNA: TGCGCCAGCAGCTCGTCCGGGTCCTTTAGCAATCAGCCCCAGCATTTT
D: -
V: TRBV5-1
size: -
J: TRBJ1-5

CDR3: CASSPRTFNNEKLFF
DNA: TGCGCCAGCAGCCCACGGACGTTTAATAATGAAAAACTGTTTTTT
D: -
V: TRBV4-1
size: once
J: TRBJ1-4

CDR3: CAHSGATQETQYF
DNA: TGTGCCCACTCCGGGGCGACTCAAGAGACCCAGTACTTC
D: -
V: TRBV5-4
size: -
J: TRBJ2-5

CDR3: CASSIDIQAAGERETQYF
DNA: TGTGCCAGTAGTATAGATATTCAGGCAGCGGGAGAGAGGGAGACCCAGTACTTC
D: TRBD2
V: TRBV19
size: -
J: TRBJ2-5

CDR3: CASHGRQETQYF
DNA: TGTGCCAGTCATGGGCGACAAGAGACCCAGTACTTC
D: -
V: TRBV19
size: once
J: TRBJ2-5

CDR3: CASRTRAGGNQPQHF
DNA: TGTGCCAGCAGAACCCGGGCAGGCGGAAATCAGCCCCAGCATTTT
D: -
V: TRBV6-5
size: -
J: TRBJ1-5

CDR3: CASSVLDLGESKNTGELFF
DNA: TGTGCCAGCAGCGTCTTAGATTTGGGGGAAAGCAAAAACACCGGGGAGCTGTTTTTT
D: -
V: TRBV9
size: -
J: TRBJ2-2

CDR3: CASSLGGRRDNEQFF
DNA: TGTGCCAGCTCCCTGGGCGGTAGACGCGACAATGAGCAGTTCTTC
D: -
V: TRBV5-5
size: -
J: TRBJ2-1

CDR3: CASSQALTRGELFF
DNA: TGCGCCAGCAGCCAAGCGTTAACACGCGGGGAGCTGTTTTTT
D: -
V: TRBV4-3
size: -
J: TRBJ2-2

CDR3: CASSPNTEAFF
DNA: TGTGCCAGCTCACCAAACACTGAAGCTTTCTTT
D: -
V: TRBV18
size: -
J: TRBJ1-1

CDR3: CASRFLAGDTDTQYF
DNA: TGTGCAAGTCGCTTCCTAGCGGGCGACACAGATACGCAGTATTTT
D: -
V: TRBV12-2
size: -
J: TRBJ2-3

CDR3: CSASVTDTQYF
DNA: TGCAGTGCTAGTGTCACAGATACGCAGTATTTT
D: -
V: TRBV20-1
size: -
J: TRBJ2-3

CDR3: CASSPRQPGDTQYF
DNA: TGCGCCAGCAGCCCGCGCCAGCCAGGAGATACGCAGTATTTT
D: -
V: TRBV4-3
size: few
J: TRBJ2-3

CDR3: CASSLSGLGGRTEAFF
DNA: TGTGCCAGCAGCTTATCAGGCCTGGGAGGCCGCACTGAAGCTTTCTTT
D: -
V: TRBV7-3
size: -
J: TRBJ1-1

CDR3: CASKTPGIRDTIYF
DNA: TGTGCCAGTAAGACACCGGGGATTAGAGACACCATATATTTT
D: -
V: TRBV19
size: few
J: TRBJ1-3

CDR3: CASSRGTSYNEQFF
DNA: TGTGCCAGCAGTCGCGGGACTAGCTACAATGAGCAGTTCTTC
D: TRBD2
V: TRBV27
size: -
J: TRBJ2-1

CDR3: CASSTWTGDHRNQPQHF
DNA: TGTGCCAGCAGCACTTGGACAGGGGACCACCGCAATCAGCCCCAGCATTTT
D: -
V: TRBV21-1
size: -
J: TRBJ1-5

CDR3: CASSLPGGNYGYTF
DNA: TGTGCCAGCAGCTTGCCCGGGGGGAACTATGGCTACACCTTC
D: -
V: TRBV7-2
size: -
J: TRBJ1-2

CDR3: CASKEIPGKPQHF
DNA: TGTGCCAGCAAGGAGATTCCAGGGAAGCCCCAGCATTTT
D: -
V: TRBV6-1
size: once
J: TRBJ1-5

CDR3: CASSRGYGTNEKLFF
DNA: TGTGCCAGTAGTCGAGGGTACGGAACTAATGAAAAACTGTTTTTT
D: -
V: TRBV19
size: -
J: TRBJ1-4

CDR3: CASTLGGAHSPLHF
DNA: TGTGCCAGCACCCTGGGGGGGGCGCATTCACCCCTCCACTTT
D: -
V: TRBV5-6
size: few
J: TRBJ1-6

CDR3: CASSQDEGAGGPDTQYF
DNA: TGCGCCAGCAGCCAAGATGAAGGAGCGGGAGGGCCAGATACGCAGTATTTT
D: TRBD2
V: TRBV4-3
size: -
J: TRBJ2-3

CDR3: CAWSAQFHEQYF
DNA: TGTGCCTGGAGTGCACAGTTCCACGAGCAGTACTTC
D: -
V: TRBV30
size: -
J: TRBJ2-7

CDR3: CSAATSNYGYTF
DNA: TGCAGCGCCGCTACCTCTAACTATGGCTACACCTTC
D: -
V: TRBV29-1
size: few
J: TRBJ1-2